This TCR beta chain was found in a study of beta chain features in type 1 diabetes. cDNA synthesis used the whole RNA isolate, giving expressed TCRB sequences. Some clones are missing from TCRdb's copy, which holds only in-frame ones; the method was immunoSEQ multiplex PCR. The sample shows about 350,000 clones, about 20% of them seen only once. About this clone itself: What it binds is unknown.

Study-wide results and limits: Patients with type 1 diabetes showed fewer VDJ junction insertions and more deletions.

Germline trimming cut 7 bases from V and 8 bases from J; bases unmatched to any gene: 14. CDR1 and CDR2 (germline): ENHRY, SYGVKD. The CDR3 contains 15 residues. This TCR was recovered from a woman aged 18-35 years in good health. The chain employs TRBV10-3 and TRBJ1-2, with TRBD1 matching over 9 bases. Sequences were obtained from naive CD4+ T cells from blood. CDR3 DNA sequence: TGTGCCATCAAAATGGGACAGGGCGATGGTAAAGGCTACACCTTC. As protein: CAIKMGQGDGKGYTF.